This is a list of T cell receptor beta chains from one sample in a study of T cell responses to AZD1222 COVID-19 vaccine. The protocol was immunoSEQ multiplex PCR, while the TCRdb copy is restricted to in-frame clones and leaves out a portion. The sample lists 140,000 to 150,000 clones, approximately 90% seen once, with roughly 5.5% in the top ten. Here the sequenced sample was peripheral blood, taken on day 0 of AZD1222 vaccination. The receptors come from an adult in good health. The CDR3 runs from the conserved cysteine through the conserved F or W. The D gene is left open where the match is weak. Rows may omit the clone size; those that give it use once, few, many or a size class.

NA	TRBV7-6	NA	TRBJ2-1	TGTGCCGGATGCGTATCTTGGCAGGGGCGCCTTTCTTCCTACAATGAGCAGTTCTTC	CAGCVSWQGRLSSYNEQFF
NA	TRBV18	NA	TRBJ2-6	TGTGCCAGCTCACCGATGACAGGCGAGGCCAACGTCCTGACTTTC	CASSPMTGEANVLTF
NA	TRBV6-6	NA	TRBJ2-5	TGTGCCAGCAGCACCCCTTGGGGTTTGGACAAGTACTTC	CASSTPWGLDKYF
NA	TRBV19	NA	TRBJ1-6	TGTGCCAGTACCATACCGGGACTGTATAATTCACCCCTCCACTTT	CASTIPGLYNSPLHF
NA	TRBV6-6	NA	TRBJ2-7	TGTGCCAGCAGACGGGGAATCTACGAGCAGTACTTC	CASRRGIYEQYF
few	TRBV3-1/TRBV3-2	NA	TRBJ1-2	TGTGCCAGCAGCCGCCGTGGGACGGCTGGCTACACCTTC	CASSRRGTAGYTF
NA	TRBV7-2	NA	TRBJ2-7	TGTGCCAGCAGCTTAGCCGGGGCCGGCTACGAGCAGTACTTC	CASSLAGAGYEQYF
once	TRBV7-9	NA	TRBJ1-6	TGTGCCAGCAGCTTAGGGACAGATAATTCACCCCTCCACTTT	CASSLGTDNSPLHF
NA	TRBV18	NA	TRBJ2-7	TGTGCCAGCTCAAACGGGCTCTCCTACGAGCAGTACTTC	CASSNGLSYEQYF
NA	TRBV9	NA	TRBJ1-1	TGTGCCAGCAGCGTAGGAACCGTAGGAGGAGCTTTCTTT	CASSVGTVGGAFF
NA	TRBV2	NA	TRBJ1-1	TGTGCCAGCAGTAAGGGATTGAACACTGAAGCTTTCTTT	CASSKGLNTEAFF
NA	TRBV10-3	NA	TRBJ1-6	TGTGCCATCAGTGAGTCCGGTCAGGGCCCCCTCCACTTT	CAISESGQGPLHF
NA	TRBV6-5	TRBD1	TRBJ1-5	TGTGCCAGCAGCTGGGGACAGGGGTCCCAGCCCCAGCATTTT	CASSWGQGSQPQHF
NA	TRBV12-3/TRBV12-4	NA	TRBJ1-1	TGTGCCAGCAGTTCCTCCGGGACACCTGAAGCTTTCTTT	CASSSSGTPEAFF
NA	TRBV6-6	TRBD1	TRBJ1-2	TGTGCCAGCAGTCCCCGGGACAGGGGGCGCGTTGGCTATGGCTACACCTTC	CASSPRDRGRVGYGYTF
NA	TRBV27	NA	TRBJ1-6	TGTGCCAGCAGTTTATCGGCTTTCGGGGGCTCGGGTTCACCCCTCCACTTT	CASSLSAFGGSGSPLHF
NA	TRBV6-5	TRBD2	TRBJ2-2	TGTGCCAGCAGTTACTCGAGCAGGGAGGGGTACGGGGAGCTGTTTTTT	CASSYSSREGYGELFF
NA	TRBV2	NA	TRBJ2-7	TGTGCCAGCAGTGAAGCTTTATCAGGGCAGTACTTC	CASSEALSGQYF
NA	TRBV9	NA	TRBJ2-1	TGTGCCAGCAGCGTAGATATCGGGGCAGGGACCCTTCGCAATGAGCAGTTCTTC	CASSVDIGAGTLRNEQFF
NA	TRBV5-6	NA	TRBJ2-1	TGTGCCAGCAGCTTCATCAGCACGGGAGTGAACGGTAATGAGCAGTTCTTC	CASSFISTGVNGNEQFF
NA	TRBV4-1	NA	TRBJ1-3	TGCGCCAGCAGCCAAGTTGGAAACACCATATATTTT	CASSQVGNTIYF
NA	TRBV5-1	NA	TRBJ1-5	TGCGCCAGCAGAGGGGGGAGGGATCAGCCCCAGCATTTT	CASRGGRDQPQHF
NA	TRBV2	NA	TRBJ1-2	TGTGCCAGCAGACAGGTTTATGGCTACACCTTC	CASRQVYGYTF
NA	TRBV29-1	TRBD1	TRBJ2-5	TGCAGCGTTGAATGGACAGGGGAGGGGACCCAGTACTTC	CSVEWTGEGTQYF
NA	TRBV19	TRBD1	TRBJ2-7	TGTCCTCCCCTCGGGACAGGGTGGTCGAACGAGCAGTACTTC	CPPLGTGWSNEQYF
NA	TRBV28	TRBD1	TRBJ1-6	TGTGCCAGCAGTCCCCTAGAGGGCCAGGGGGGATCACCCCTCCACTTT	CASSPLEGQGGSPLHF
NA	TRBV28	NA	TRBJ1-3	TGTGCCAGCAGTTTGGCCCGCGGACAGATCTCTGGAAACACCATATATTTT	CASSLARGQISGNTIYF
NA	TRBV9	NA	TRBJ1-2	TGTGCCAGCAGCTCCGGCGGGGCAACCACTATTGGCTACACCTTC	CASSSGGATTIGYTF
NA	TRBV2	NA	TRBJ1-4	TGTGCCAGCAGTGACAGGGGTGGTGAAAAACTGTTTTTT	CASSDRGGEKLFF
NA	TRBV27	TRBD2	TRBJ2-3	TGTGCCAGCAGTGGGGGGGGACTAGCGGGATGGGATACGCAGTATTTT	CASSGGGLAGWDTQYF
NA	TRBV6-4	NA	TRBJ1-1	TGTGCCAGTCGACAGGCCCTAGATTCCACTGAAGCTTTCTTT	CASRQALDSTEAFF
NA	TRBV19	NA	TRBJ1-5	TGTGCCAGTAGTATAGGGTACAATCAGCCCCAGCATTTT	CASSIGYNQPQHF
NA	TRBV9	NA	TRBJ1-3	TGTGCCAGCAGCGGGAGGGGGTCTGGAAACACCATATATTTT	CASSGRGSGNTIYF
NA	TRBV5-4	NA	TRBJ1-1	TGTGCCAGCAGCTTCGATGTTGGAGGAAGAAACACTGAAGCTTTCTTT	CASSFDVGGRNTEAFF
NA	TRBV4-3	NA	TRBJ1-2	TGCGCCAGCAGCCAAGATCGGCCAGCTTATGGCTACACCTTC	CASSQDRPAYGYTF
NA	TRBV5-1	TRBD2	TRBJ2-3	TGCGCCAGCAGCCCATCTAGCGGTTTCGGCACAGATACGCAGTATTTT	CASSPSSGFGTDTQYF
NA	TRBV7-8	TRBD2	TRBJ2-3	TGTGCCAGCAGGGCGGCGGGAGAGACAGATACGCAGTATTTT	CASRAAGETDTQYF
once	TRBV14	NA	TRBJ2-3	TGTGCCAGCACCAAAGCCAGTTTACGAGATACGCAGTATTTT	CASTKASLRDTQYF
NA	TRBV4-1	NA	TRBJ1-2	TGCGCCAGCAGCCAAGTTACCAGGGAGCTCCCGTACTACACCTTC	CASSQVTRELPYYTF
NA	TRBV28	NA	TRBJ2-3	TGTGCCAGCAGTTTCGTAGCGGGCACAGATACGCAGTATTTT	CASSFVAGTDTQYF
NA	TRBV2	NA	TRBJ1-1	TGTGCCAGCAGTGACACAGTGAACACTGAAGCTTTCTTT	CASSDTVNTEAFF
NA	TRBV12-3/TRBV12-4	NA	TRBJ2-3	TGTGCCAGCAGTTTAGTGGGAACAGATACGCAGTATTTT	CASSLVGTDTQYF